This section outlines one TCR beta chain sequence together with its context. Its antigen is not identified. These data are taken from a study of T cell clonotyping in hematopoietic cell transplantation. Study-level results: At the given depth, recipient repertoires were over 95% de novo clonotypes. Broader posttransplant TCR repertoire diversity was predicted by graft donor and pretransplant recipient Inverse Simpson Index values.

Using immunoSEQ multiplex PCR, the repertoire was profiled, and TCRdb retains in-frame clones only, with some absent. The sample lists 13,000 to 15,000 clones; around 94% were seen once. The receptor was isolated from a male patient aged 55 to 69 who had an allogeneic stem cell transplant from an unrelated donor, so the T cells may come from the graft donor. Some clones in this sample may be carry-over from other donors' samples. This material consisted of PBMCs, taken 30 days after allogeneic stem cell transplant.

The CDR3: CASSIPVYRVSNQPQHF. The DNA of the CDR3 is TGTGCCAGTAGTATTCCTGTGTACAGGGTTAGCAATCAGCCCCAGCATTTT. V is TRBV19 and J is TRBJ1-5, with a weak D call TRBD1 (6 bases). The germline V and J ends were trimmed by 3 bases and 0 bases, with 15 bases remaining between them. Germline CDR1 is LNHDA and CDR2 is SQIVND (reference sequence). This CDR3 region has 17 residues.